This entry is about one TCR beta chain. The record originates from a study of blood T cell repertoires in COVID-19. In the study overall: Material from acute and convalescent COVID-19 was sourced from the United States, Italy and Spain.

Measured with immunoSEQ multiplex PCR; TCRdb has only the in-frame clones, and not every one. The data show approximately 97,000 clones, 75% to 90% seen once. Germline V gene sequence: CDR1 SGHRS, CDR2 YFSETQ. V dropped 5 bases and J dropped 6 bases, with 12 bases sitting between them. This CDR3 has 13 amino acids. The chain employs TRBV5-1 and TRBJ1-5; D is unresolved. This clonotype was sampled from an elderly woman with acute or convalescent COVID-19. Sequenced material: peripheral blood. This chain's CDR3 is CASSRGPSQPQHF. The CDR3, as DNA: TGCGCCAGCAGTCGCGGGCCCAGTCAGCCCCAGCATTTT.